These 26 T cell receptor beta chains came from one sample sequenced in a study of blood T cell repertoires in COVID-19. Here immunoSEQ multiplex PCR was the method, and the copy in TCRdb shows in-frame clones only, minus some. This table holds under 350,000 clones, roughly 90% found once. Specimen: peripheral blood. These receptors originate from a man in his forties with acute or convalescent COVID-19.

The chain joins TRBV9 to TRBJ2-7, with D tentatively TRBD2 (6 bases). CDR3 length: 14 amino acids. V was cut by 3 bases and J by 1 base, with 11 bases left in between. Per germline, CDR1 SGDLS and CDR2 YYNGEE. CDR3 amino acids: CASSADGGSYEQYF. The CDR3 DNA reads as TGTGCCAGCAGCGCGGACGGAGGGTCCTACGAGCAGTACTTC.

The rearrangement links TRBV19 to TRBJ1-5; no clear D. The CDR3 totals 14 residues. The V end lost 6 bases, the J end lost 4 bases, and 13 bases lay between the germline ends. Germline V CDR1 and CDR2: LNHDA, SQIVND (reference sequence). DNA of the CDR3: TGTGCCAGTAGCCCTAACTACGCGAATCAGCCCCAGCATTTT. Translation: CASSPNYANQPQHF.

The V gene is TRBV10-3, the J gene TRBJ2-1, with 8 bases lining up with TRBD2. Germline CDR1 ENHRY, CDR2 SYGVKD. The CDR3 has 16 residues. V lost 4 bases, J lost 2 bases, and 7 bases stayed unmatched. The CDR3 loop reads CAISGRGGFPYNEQFF. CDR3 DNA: TGTGCCATCAGTGGACGCGGGGGGTTCCCCTACAATGAGCAGTTCTTC.

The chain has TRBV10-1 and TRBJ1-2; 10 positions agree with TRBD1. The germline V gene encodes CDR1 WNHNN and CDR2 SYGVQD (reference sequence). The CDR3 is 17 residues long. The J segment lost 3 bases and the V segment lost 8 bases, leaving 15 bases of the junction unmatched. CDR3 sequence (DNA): TGCGCCAGCTCCAGACAGGGGGCATACCCTAGGGACTATGGCTACACCTTC. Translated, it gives CASSRQGAYPRDYGYTF.

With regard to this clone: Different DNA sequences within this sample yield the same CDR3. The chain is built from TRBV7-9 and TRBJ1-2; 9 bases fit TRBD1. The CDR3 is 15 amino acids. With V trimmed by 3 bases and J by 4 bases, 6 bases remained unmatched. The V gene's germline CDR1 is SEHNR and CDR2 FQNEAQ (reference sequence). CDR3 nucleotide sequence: TGTGCCAGCAGCTTCCCAACAGGGGGCGGCTATGGCTACACCTTC. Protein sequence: CASSFPTGGGYGYTF.

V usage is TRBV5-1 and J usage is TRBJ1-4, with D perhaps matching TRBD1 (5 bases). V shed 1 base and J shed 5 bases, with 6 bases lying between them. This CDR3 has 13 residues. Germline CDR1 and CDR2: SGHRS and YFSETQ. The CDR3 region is CASSLSGNEKLFF. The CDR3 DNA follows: TGCGCCAGCAGCTTGTCAGGGAATGAAAAACTGTTTTTT.

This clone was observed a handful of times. CDR3: CASSPNRDNSPLHF. In nucleotides, the CDR3 is TGTGCCAGCTCACCCAACCGGGATAATTCACCCCTCCACTTT. The chain couples TRBV18 to TRBJ1-6, with D hard to call. With 3 bases removed from V and 5 bases from J, the gap between germline ends came to 8 bases. Germline lookup yields CDR1 KGHSH and CDR2 LQKENI. The CDR3 has 14 amino acids.

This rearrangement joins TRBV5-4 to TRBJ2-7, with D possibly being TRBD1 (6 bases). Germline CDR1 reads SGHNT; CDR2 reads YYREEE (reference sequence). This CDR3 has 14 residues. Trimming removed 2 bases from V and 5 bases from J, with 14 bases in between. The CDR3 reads CASSFQTGDDEQYF. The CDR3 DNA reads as TGTGCCAGCAGCTTCCAGACAGGAGACGACGAGCAGTACTTC. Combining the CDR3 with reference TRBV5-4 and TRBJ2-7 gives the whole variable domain ETGVTQSPTHLIKTRGQQVTLRCSSQSGHNTVSWYQQALGQGPQFIFQYYREEENGRGNFPPRFSGLQFPNYSSELNVNALELDDSALYLCASSFQTGDDEQYFGPGTRLTVT.

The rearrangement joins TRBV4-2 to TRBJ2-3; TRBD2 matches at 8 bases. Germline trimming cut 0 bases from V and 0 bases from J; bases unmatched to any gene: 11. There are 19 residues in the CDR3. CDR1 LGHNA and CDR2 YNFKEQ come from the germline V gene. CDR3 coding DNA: TGTGCCAGCAGCCAAGACAGGGGCGGGGGGCTCCTTAGCACAGATACGCAGTATTTT. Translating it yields CASSQDRGGGLLSTDTQYF.

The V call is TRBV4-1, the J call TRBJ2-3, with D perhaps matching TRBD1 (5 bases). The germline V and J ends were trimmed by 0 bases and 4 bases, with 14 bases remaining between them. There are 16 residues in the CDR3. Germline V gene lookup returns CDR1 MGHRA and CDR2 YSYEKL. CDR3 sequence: CASSQDSIRGADTQYF. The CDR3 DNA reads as TGCGCCAGCAGCCAAGATTCAATAAGGGGTGCAGATACGCAGTATTTT.

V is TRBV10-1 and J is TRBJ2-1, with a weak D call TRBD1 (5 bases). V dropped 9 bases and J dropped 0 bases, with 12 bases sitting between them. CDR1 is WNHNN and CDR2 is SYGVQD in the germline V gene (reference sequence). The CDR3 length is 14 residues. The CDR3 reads CARLDRNSYNEQFF. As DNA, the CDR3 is TGCGCCAGACTTGACAGAAACTCCTACAATGAGCAGTTCTTC.

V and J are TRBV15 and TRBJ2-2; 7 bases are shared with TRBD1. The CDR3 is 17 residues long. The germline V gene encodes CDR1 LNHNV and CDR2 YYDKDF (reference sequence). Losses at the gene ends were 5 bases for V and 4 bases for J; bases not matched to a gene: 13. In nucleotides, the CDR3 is TGTGCCACCAGCCCCCCCCCAACAGGGGATAGCACCGGGGAGCTGTTTTTT. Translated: CATSPPPTGDSTGELFF.

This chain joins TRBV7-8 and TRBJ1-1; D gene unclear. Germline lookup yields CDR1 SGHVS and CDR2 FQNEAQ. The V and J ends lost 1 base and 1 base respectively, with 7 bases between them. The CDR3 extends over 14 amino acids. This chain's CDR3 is CASSLDQANTEAFF. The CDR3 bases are TGTGCCAGCAGCTTAGACCAGGCGAACACTGAAGCTTTCTTT. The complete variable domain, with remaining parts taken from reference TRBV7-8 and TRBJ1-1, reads GAGVSQSPRYKVAKRGQDVALRCDPISGHVSLFWYQQALGQGPEFLTYFQNEAQLDKSGLPSDRFFAERPEGSVSTLKIQRTQQEDSAVYLCASSLDQANTEAFFGQGTRLTVV.

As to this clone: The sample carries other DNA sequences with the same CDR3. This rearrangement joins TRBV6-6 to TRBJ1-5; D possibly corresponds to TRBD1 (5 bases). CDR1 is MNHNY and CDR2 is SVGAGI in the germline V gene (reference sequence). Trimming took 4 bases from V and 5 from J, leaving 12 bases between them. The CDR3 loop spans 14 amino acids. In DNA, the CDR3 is TGTGCCAGCAGTTTGGGTCAGGGTCATCAGCCCCAGCATTTT. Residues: CASSLGQGHQPQHF.

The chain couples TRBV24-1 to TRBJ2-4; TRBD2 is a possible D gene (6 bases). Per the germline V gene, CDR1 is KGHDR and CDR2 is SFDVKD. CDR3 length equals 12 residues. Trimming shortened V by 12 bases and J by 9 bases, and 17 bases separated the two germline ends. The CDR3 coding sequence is TGTGCCCTCACGGCAGCCGGGGGCATTCAGTACTTC. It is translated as CALTAAGGIQYF.

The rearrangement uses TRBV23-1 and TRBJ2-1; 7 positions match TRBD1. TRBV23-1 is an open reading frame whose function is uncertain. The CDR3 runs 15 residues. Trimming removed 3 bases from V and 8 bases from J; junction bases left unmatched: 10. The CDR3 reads CASSQRGPSDDEQFF. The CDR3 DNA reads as TGCGCCAGCAGTCAGAGGGGGCCCTCCGACGATGAGCAGTTCTTC.

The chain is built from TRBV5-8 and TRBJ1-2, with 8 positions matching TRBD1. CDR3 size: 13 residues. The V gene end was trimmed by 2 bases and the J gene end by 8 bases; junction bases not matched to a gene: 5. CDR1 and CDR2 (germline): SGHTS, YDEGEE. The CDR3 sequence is CASSFWTGSGYTF. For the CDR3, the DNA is TGTGCCAGCAGCTTTTGGACAGGGAGCGGCTACACCTTC.

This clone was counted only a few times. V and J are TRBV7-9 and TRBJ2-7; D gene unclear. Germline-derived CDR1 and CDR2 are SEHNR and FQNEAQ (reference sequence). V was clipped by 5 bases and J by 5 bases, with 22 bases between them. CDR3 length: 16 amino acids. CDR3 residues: CASSAPIGSPDNEQYF. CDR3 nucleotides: TGTGCCAGCAGCGCCCCTATTGGATCGCCAGACAACGAGCAGTACTTC.

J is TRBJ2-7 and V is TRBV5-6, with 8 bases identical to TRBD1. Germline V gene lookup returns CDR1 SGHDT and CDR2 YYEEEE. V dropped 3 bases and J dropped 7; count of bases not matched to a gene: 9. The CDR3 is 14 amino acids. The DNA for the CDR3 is TGTGCCAGCAGCTCGACAGGGGTTACTGCGGAGCAGTACTTC. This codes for CASSSTGVTAEQYF.

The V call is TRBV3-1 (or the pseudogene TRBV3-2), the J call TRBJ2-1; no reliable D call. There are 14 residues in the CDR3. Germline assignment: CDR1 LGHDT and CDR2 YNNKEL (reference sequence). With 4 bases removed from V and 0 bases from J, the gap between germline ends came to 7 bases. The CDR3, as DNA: TGTGCCAGCAGCCCCCAGCGCTCCTACAATGAGCAGTTCTTC. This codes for CASSPQRSYNEQFF.

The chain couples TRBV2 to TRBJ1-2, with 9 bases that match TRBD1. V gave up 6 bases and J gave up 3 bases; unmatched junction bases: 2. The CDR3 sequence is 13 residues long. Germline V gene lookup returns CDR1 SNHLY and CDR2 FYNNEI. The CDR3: CASRDRGDYGYTF. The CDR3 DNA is TGTGCCAGCAGGGACAGGGGCGACTATGGCTACACCTTC.

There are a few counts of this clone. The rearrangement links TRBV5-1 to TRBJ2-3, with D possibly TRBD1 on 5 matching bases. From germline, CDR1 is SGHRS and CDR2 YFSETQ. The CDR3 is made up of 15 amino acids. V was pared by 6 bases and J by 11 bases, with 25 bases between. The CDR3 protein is CASTLGGTGSVKQYF. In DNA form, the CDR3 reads TGCGCCAGCACCCTCGGTGGTACAGGATCAGTAAAGCAGTATTTT.

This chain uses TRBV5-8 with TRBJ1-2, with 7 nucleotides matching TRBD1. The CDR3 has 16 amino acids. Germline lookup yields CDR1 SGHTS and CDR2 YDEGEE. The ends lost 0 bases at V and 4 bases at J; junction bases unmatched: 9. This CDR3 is CASSLGQGWVGYGYTF. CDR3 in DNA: TGTGCCAGCAGCTTGGGACAGGGATGGGTGGGCTATGGCTACACCTTC.

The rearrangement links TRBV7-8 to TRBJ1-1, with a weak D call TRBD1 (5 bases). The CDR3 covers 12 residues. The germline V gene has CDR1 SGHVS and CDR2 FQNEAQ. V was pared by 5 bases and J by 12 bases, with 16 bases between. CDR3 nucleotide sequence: TGTGCCAGCAGCCCCTATGGGAGGGGAACTTTCTTT. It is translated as CASSPYGRGTFF.

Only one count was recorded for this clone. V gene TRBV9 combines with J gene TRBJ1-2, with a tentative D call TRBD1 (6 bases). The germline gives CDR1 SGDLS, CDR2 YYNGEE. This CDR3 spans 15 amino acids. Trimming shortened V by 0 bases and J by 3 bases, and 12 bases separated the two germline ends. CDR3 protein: CASSVATGRDYGYTF. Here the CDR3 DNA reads TGTGCCAGCAGCGTAGCGACAGGCAGGGACTATGGCTACACCTTC.

The CDR3 DNA sequence: TGTGCCAAGGGACAGCCACTTACCGGGGAGCTGTTTTTT. Translated, it gives CAKGQPLTGELFF. The V gene is TRBV30, the J gene TRBJ2-2, with 7 bases lining up with TRBD1. The germline CDR1 and CDR2 sequences are GTSNPN and SVGIG (reference sequence). V was pared by 8 bases and J by 5 bases, with 8 bases of the junction left unmatched. CDR3 length equals 13 residues.